This T cell receptor beta chain is from a study of glioma-infiltrating T cells after dendritic cell vaccination. Primers: 60 V beta forward and 13 J beta reverse. Method: immunoSEQ multiplex PCR; TCRdb's copy keeps in-frame clones and lacks some. The sample lists some 100,000 clones, 75% to 85% occurring once. The germline gives CDR1 MNHGY, CDR2 SAAAGT. CDR3 length: 18 amino acids. Trimming left V 5 bases short and J 3 bases short, with 25 bases between. The sample in question was blood, obtained before dendritic cell vaccination. The sequence came from a human donor with glioblastoma. The chain has TRBV6-8 and TRBJ2-5; D may be TRBD1 (7 bases). The CDR3 bases are TGTGCCAGCAGTAAAACGGGGGAGACAGGGTCTCCGGAAGAGACCCAGTACTTC. The encoded protein is CASSKTGETGSPEETQYF.